Listed below are T cell receptor beta chains from one sample, sequenced in a study of cytomegalovirus exposure and HLA in healthy donors. Method: immunoSEQ multiplex PCR; TCRdb's copy keeps in-frame clones and lacks some. The sample holds about 270,000 clones; around 66% are singletons and the top ten take around 2.3%. The sequenced material came from PBMCs. The source of these receptors is a female donor in good health and CMV-seronegative. CDR3s include the opening cysteine and the closing phenylalanine or tryptophan. A D gene is named only where the DNA matches it firmly. Only part of the rows carry a size: once, few, many, or a class if the clone is expanded.

d_gene,abundance,j_gene,v_gene,CDR3aa,CDR3nt
TRBD1,-,TRBJ2-1,TRBV7-9,CASSRTGAWNEQFF,TGTGCCAGCAGCCGGACAGGGGCTTGGAATGAGCAGTTCTTC
-,-,TRBJ2-6,TRBV25-1,CASSDGGTRPSNVLTF,TGTGCCAGCAGTGACGGTGGGACAAGGCCCTCTAACGTCCTGACTTTC
-,-,TRBJ2-2,TRBV5-1,CASSPLGGLDGELFF,TGCGCCAGCAGCCCGCTTGGGGGGTTGGACGGGGAGCTGTTTTTT
-,-,TRBJ1-2,TRBV12-5,CASGTQAGDGGYTF,TGTGCTAGTGGTACCCAAGCCGGGGATGGGGGCTACACCTTC
-,-,TRBJ2-2,TRBV27,CASSLSDIGELFF,TGTGCCAGCAGTTTATCGGACATCGGGGAGCTGTTTTTT
-,-,TRBJ2-1,TRBV4-1,CASSSYEYNEQFF,TGCGCCAGCAGCTCTTATGAGTACAATGAGCAGTTCTTC
-,-,TRBJ2-7,TRBV19,CASSIRRAYNEQYF,TGTGCCAGTAGTATTAGGAGGGCGTACAACGAGCAGTACTTC
-,-,TRBJ2-6,TRBV27,CASSFLQGSNSGANVLTF,TGTGCCAGCAGTTTTCTCCAGGGGTCAAACTCTGGGGCCAACGTCCTGACTTTC
-,-,TRBJ1-5,TRBV5-1,CASSLLQGQPQHF,TGCGCCAGCAGCTTGTTACAGGGTCAGCCCCAGCATTTT
-,-,TRBJ1-5,TRBV25-1,CASSESGGGGNQPQHF,TGTGCCAGCAGTGAATCGGGGGGCGGTGGGAATCAGCCCCAGCATTTT
-,-,TRBJ1-4,TRBV6-6,CASSLGGRSEKLFF,TGTGCCAGCAGCCTCGGGGGAAGGAGTGAAAAACTGTTTTTT
TRBD1,few,TRBJ1-2,TRBV5-4,CASSLWDRSGYTF,TGTGCCAGCAGCTTGTGGGACAGATCTGGCTACACCTTC
-,-,TRBJ2-5,TRBV2,CASSAELSPPETQYF,TGTGCCAGCAGCGCAGAACTATCGCCACCAGAGACCCAGTACTTC
TRBD1,-,TRBJ2-7,TRBV10-3,CAISRQGTYEQYF,TGTGCCATCAGCAGACAGGGCACCTACGAGCAGTACTTC
-,-,TRBJ1-1,TRBV28,CASRQVEAFF,TGTGCCAGCAGACAGGTTGAAGCTTTCTTT
TRBD1,few,TRBJ2-2,TRBV14,CASSVTGPGELFF,TGTGCCAGCAGCGTGACAGGGCCCGGGGAGCTGTTTTTT
-,-,TRBJ1-4,TRBV4-1,CASSQYTGGKSEKLFF,TGCGCCAGCAGCCAATATACGGGGGGGAAGAGTGAAAAACTGTTTTTT
TRBD2,-,TRBJ2-3,TRBV5-1,CASSLGSGRATDTQYF,TGCGCCAGCAGCTTGGGTAGCGGGAGGGCCACAGATACGCAGTATTTT
-,once,TRBJ1-2,TRBV29-1,CSVEGTPTPYGYTF,TGCAGCGTTGAAGGGACTCCCACCCCGTATGGCTACACCTTC
-,-,TRBJ2-2,TRBV9,CASSVVDSTGELFF,TGTGCCAGCAGCGTAGTGGACTCCACCGGGGAGCTGTTTTTT
TRBD2,-,TRBJ2-1,TRBV7-3,CASRFSLAGGGEQFF,TGTGCCAGCAGGTTCAGCCTAGCGGGAGGAGGTGAGCAGTTCTTC